This T cell receptor beta chain was profiled in a study of blood T cell repertoires in COVID-19. Study information: COVID-19 samples from acute and convalescent phases originated in the United States, Italy and Spain. From T cells, B-cell-depleted T cells, or PBMCs came the material, which was cDNA or gDNA.

This CDR3 comprises 13 residues. CDR1 is SGHRS and CDR2 is YFSETQ in the germline V gene. The V end was cut by 4 bases, the J end by 4 bases, with 11 bases between. In the source study's methods: Amplified reference gene primers provided the basis for estimating nucleated cell counts. TCRdb's copy holds only in-frame clones and misses some; the assay was immunoSEQ multiplex PCR. That table is the source of V, J and clone size, and D and trimming were worked out from the DNA. The sample has around 150,000 clones, approximately 84% seen once. Sequenced material: peripheral blood. The chain employs TRBV5-1 and TRBJ1-1, with D possibly matching TRBD1 (6 bases). The source is a woman between 55 and 75 years old with acute or convalescent COVID-19. The chain's CDR3 is CASSGIQGTEAFF. The CDR3 coding sequence is TGCGCCAGCAGCGGGATACAGGGCACTGAAGCTTTCTTT.